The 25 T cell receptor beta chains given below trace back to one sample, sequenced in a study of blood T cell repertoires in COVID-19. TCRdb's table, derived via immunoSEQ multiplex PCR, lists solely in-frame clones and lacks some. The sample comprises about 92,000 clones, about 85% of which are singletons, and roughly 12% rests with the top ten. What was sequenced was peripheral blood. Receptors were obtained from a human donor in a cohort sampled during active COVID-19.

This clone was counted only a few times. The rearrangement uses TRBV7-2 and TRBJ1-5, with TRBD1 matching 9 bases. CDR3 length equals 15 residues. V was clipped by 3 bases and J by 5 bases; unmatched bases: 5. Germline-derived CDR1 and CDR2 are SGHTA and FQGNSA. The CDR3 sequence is CASSFRDRVDQPQHF. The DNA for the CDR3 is TGTGCCAGCAGCTTCCGGGACAGGGTTGATCAGCCCCAGCATTTT.

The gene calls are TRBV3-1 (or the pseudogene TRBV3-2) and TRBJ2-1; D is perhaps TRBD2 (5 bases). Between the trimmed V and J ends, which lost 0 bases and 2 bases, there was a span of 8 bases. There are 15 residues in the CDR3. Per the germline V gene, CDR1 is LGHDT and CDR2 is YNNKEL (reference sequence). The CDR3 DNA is TGTGCCAGCAGCCAAGATGCCGGGGCCTACAATGAGCAGTTCTTC. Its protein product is CASSQDAGAYNEQFF.

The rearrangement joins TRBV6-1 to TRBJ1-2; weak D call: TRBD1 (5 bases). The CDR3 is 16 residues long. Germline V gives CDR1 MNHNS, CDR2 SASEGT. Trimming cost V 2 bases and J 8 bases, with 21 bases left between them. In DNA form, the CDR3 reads TGTGCCAGCAGTGAAACCTCAGGGTTAGGCCCTGGAGGCTACACCTTC. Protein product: CASSETSGLGPGGYTF.

CDR3 DNA sequence: TGCGCCAGCAGCCAAGATCGGCAGGCAGGACTCACTGAAGCTTTCTTT. It specifies CASSQDRQAGLTEAFF. The chain links TRBV4-3 to TRBJ1-1, with D unresolved. V was clipped by 0 bases and J by 4 bases, with 15 bases between them. The length of the CDR3 is 16 residues. The germline V gene has CDR1 LGHNA and CDR2 YSLEER.

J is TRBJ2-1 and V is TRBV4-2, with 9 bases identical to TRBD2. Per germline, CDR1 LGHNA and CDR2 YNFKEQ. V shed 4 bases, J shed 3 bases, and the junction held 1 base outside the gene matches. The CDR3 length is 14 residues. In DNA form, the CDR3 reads TGTGCCAGCAGCCGACTAGCGGACTACAATGAGCAGTTCTTC. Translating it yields CASSRLADYNEQFF.

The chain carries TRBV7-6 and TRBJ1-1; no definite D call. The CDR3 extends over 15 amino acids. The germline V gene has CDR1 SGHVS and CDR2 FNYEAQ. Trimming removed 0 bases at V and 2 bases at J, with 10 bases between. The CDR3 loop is CASSLAPPGNTEAFF. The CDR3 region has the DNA TGTGCCAGCAGCTTAGCACCGCCAGGAAACACTGAAGCTTTCTTT.

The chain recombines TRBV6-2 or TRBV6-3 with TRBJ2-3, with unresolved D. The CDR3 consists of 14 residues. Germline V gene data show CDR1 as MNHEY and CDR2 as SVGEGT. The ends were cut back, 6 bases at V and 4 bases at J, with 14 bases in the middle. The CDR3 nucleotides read TGTGCCAGCAGCCTCGTATTCGTCGCAGATACGCAGTATTTT. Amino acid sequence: CASSLVFVADTQYF.

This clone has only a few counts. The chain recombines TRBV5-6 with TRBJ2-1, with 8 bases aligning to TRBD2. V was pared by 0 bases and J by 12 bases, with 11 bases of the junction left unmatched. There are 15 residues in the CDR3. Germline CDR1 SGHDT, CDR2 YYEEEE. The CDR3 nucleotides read TGTGCCAGCAGCTTGGATGCGGGAGGTTCCACAGGGCAGTTCTTC. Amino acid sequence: CASSLDAGGSTGQFF.

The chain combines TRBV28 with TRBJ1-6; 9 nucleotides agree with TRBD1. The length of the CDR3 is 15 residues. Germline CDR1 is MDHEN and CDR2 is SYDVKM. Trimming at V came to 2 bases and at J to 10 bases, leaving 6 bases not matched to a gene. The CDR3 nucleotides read TGTGCCAGCAGTTTACCACAGGGGGCCGGCTCACCCCTCCACTTT. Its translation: CASSLPQGAGSPLHF.

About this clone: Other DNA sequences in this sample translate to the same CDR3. CDR3 sequence reads: CAWSVQVNTEAFF. The CDR3 DNA is TGTGCCTGGAGTGTACAGGTGAACACTGAAGCTTTCTTT. This rearrangement joins TRBV30 to TRBJ1-1; a possible D gene is TRBD1 (5 bases). V was clipped by 0 bases and J by 0 bases, with 5 bases between them. This CDR3 has 13 amino acids. Per the germline V gene, CDR1 is GTSNPN and CDR2 is SVGIG (reference sequence).

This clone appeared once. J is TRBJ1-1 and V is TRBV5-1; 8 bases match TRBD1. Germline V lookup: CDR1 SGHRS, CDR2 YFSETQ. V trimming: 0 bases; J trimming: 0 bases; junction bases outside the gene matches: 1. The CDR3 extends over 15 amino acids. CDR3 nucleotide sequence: TGCGCCAGCAGCTTGGCAGGGGGCTTGAACACTGAAGCTTTCTTT. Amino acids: CASSLAGGLNTEAFF.

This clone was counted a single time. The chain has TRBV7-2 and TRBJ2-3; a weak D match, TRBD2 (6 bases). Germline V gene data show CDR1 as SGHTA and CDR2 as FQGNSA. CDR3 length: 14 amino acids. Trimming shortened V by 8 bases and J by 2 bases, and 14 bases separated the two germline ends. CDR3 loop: CASALGGTTDTQYF. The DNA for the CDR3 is TGTGCCAGCGCCCTCGGAGGGACCACAGATACGCAGTATTTT.

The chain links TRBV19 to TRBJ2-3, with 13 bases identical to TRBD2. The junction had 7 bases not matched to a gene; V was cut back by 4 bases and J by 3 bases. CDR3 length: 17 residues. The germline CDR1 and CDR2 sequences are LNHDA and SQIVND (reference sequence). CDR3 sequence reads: CASSTRRLAGGTDTQYF. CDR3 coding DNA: TGTGCCAGTAGTACCCGACGACTAGCGGGAGGAACAGATACGCAGTATTTT.

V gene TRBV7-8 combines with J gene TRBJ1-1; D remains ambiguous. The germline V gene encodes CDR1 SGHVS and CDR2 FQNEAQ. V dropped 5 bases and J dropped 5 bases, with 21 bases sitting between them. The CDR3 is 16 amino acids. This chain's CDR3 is CASSPSGGGGRTEAFF. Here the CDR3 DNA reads TGTGCCAGCAGCCCCTCTGGTGGCGGCGGGCGGACTGAAGCTTTCTTT. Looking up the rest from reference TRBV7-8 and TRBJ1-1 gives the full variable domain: GAGVSQSPRYKVAKRGQDVALRCDPISGHVSLFWYQQALGQGPEFLTYFQNEAQLDKSGLPSDRFFAERPEGSVSTLKIQRTQQEDSAVYLCASSPSGGGGRTEAFFGQGTRLTVV.

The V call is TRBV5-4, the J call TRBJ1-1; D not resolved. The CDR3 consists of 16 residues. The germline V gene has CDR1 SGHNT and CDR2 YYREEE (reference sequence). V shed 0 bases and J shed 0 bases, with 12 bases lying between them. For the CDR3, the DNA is TGTGCCAGCAGCTTGGCCTCAGGCCTTTTGAACACTGAAGCTTTCTTT. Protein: CASSLASGLLNTEAFF.

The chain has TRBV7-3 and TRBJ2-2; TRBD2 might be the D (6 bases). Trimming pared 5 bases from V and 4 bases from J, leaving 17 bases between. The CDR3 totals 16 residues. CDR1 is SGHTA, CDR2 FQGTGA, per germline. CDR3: CASSPGLSSSTGELFF. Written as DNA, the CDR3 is TGTGCCAGCAGCCCCGGACTATCCTCGAGCACCGGGGAGCTGTTTTTT.

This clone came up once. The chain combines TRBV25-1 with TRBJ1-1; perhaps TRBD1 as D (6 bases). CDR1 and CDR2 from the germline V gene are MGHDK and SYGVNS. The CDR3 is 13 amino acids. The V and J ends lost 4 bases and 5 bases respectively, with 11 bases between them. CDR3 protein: CASSGDRYTEAFF. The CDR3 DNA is TGTGCCAGCAGTGGCGACAGGTATACTGAAGCTTTCTTT.

The CDR3 DNA follows: TGTGCCAGCGGCCAGCCCCAGCATTTT. This sequence encodes CASGQPQHF. The gene calls are TRBV12-1 and TRBJ1-5; the listed D gene, TRBD1, was not tested against the DNA. TRBV12-1 is assigned pseudogene status. The CDR3 covers 9 residues.

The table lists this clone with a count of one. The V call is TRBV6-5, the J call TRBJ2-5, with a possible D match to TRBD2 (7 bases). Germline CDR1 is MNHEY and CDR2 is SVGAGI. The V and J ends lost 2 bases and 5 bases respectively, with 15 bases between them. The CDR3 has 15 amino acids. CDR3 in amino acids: CASSYRAGAGETQYF. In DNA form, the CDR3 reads TGTGCCAGCAGTTACAGGGCGGGGGCCGGGGAGACCCAGTACTTC.

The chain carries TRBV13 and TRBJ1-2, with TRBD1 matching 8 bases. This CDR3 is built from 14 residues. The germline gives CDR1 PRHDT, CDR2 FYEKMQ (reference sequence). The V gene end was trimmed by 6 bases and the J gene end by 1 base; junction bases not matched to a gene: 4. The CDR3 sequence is CASSSGQGNYGYTF. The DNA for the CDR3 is TGTGCCAGCAGTTCCGGACAGGGTAACTATGGCTACACCTTC.

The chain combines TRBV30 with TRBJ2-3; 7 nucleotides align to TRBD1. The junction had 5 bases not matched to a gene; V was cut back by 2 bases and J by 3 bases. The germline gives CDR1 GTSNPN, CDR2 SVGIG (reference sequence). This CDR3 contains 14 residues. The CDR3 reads CAWSRRGLTDTQYF. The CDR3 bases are TGTGCCTGGAGTAGAAGGGGGCTGACAGATACGCAGTATTTT. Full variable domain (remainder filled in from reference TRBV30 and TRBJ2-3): SQTIHQWPATLVQPVGSPLSLECTVEGTSNPNLYWYRQAAGRGLQLLFYSVGIGQISSEVPQNLSASRPQDRQFILSSKKLLLSDSGFYLCAWSRRGLTDTQYFGPGTRLTVL.

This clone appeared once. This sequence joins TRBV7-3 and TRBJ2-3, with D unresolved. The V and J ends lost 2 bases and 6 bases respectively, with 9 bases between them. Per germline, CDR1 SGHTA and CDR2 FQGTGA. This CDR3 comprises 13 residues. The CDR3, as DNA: TGTGCCAGCAGCTTATATTATCCGGATACGCAGTATTTT. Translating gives CASSLYYPDTQYF.

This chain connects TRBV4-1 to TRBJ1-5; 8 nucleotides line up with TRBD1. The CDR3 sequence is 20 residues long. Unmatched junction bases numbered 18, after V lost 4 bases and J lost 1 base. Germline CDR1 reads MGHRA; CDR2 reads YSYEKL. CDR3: CASSPRTLQGGAGSNQPQHF. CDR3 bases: TGCGCCAGCAGCCCCAGGACCCTACAGGGGGGTGCAGGAAGCAATCAGCCCCAGCATTTT.

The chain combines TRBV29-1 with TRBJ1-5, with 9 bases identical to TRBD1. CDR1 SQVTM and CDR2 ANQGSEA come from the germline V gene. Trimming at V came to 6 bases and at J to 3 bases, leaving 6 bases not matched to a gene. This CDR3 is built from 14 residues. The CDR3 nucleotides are TGCAGCGTACTACAGGGGGCCCTCAATCAGCCCCAGCATTTT. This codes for CSVLQGALNQPQHF.

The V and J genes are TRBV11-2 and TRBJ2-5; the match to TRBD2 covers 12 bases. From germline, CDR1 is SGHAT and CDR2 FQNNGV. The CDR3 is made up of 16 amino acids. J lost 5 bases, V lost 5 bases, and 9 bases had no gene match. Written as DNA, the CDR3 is TGTGCCAGCAGCCCGCGGCGCCTAGCGGGGGGGGAGACCCAGTACTTC. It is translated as CASSPRRLAGGETQYF.